Included here is one T cell receptor (beta chain) sequence, with context. Its cognate antigen is unknown. Profiling relied on immunoSEQ multiplex PCR, and the TCRdb table lists in-frame clones only, not all of them. The sample lists some 3,500 clones, approximately 84% seen once, with 25% to 35% in the top ten. Per germline, CDR1 SGHNT and CDR2 YYREEE (reference sequence). This CDR3 is built from 13 residues. The germline V and J ends were trimmed by 4 bases and 3 bases, with 7 bases remaining between them. The entry originates in a study of OX40 agonist ivuxolimab in advanced cancers. At the level of the study: One patient with hepatocellular carcinoma and two with cutaneous melanoma, three in all, had partial responses.

General study results and limits: On average, CD8+ T cells showed a greater number of expanded clones than CD4+.

V gene TRBV5-4 combines with J gene TRBJ2-2; D possibly corresponds to TRBD2 (6 bases). This sequence was found in an adult with an advanced solid tumor such as melanoma, head and neck, liver or kidney cancer. Source: CD4+ or CD8+ T cells sorted from blood, taken in a trial of the OX40 agonist ivuxolimab. CDR3 bases: TGTGCCAGCAGCGGGAGGCACACCGGGGAGCTGTTTTTT. Translation: CASSGRHTGELFF. The full variable domain, with the rest looked up from reference TRBV5-4 and TRBJ2-2, is ETGVTQSPTHLIKTRGQQVTLRCSSQSGHNTVSWYQQALGQGPQFIFQYYREEENGRGNFPPRFSGLQFPNYSSELNVNALELDDSALYLCASSGRHTGELFFGEGSRLTVL.